This is a list of T cell receptor beta chains from one sample in a study of beta chain features in type 1 diabetes. Assay: immunoSEQ multiplex PCR; the TCRdb copy retains only in-frame clones and omits some. This sample carries around 450,000 clones, 11% of them seen once, and the ten largest clones take about 0.045%. The sample consisted of naive CD4+ T cells from blood. The receptors here all came from a woman aged 18-29 years in good health. Both conserved end residues are part of each CDR3. Fields, in order: clone size, J gene, V gene, D gene, CDR3 protein, CDR3 DNA. A D gene is named only where the DNA matches it firmly. Clone size, where shown, is once, few, many, or a class for clones that have expanded.

>NA|TRBJ2-3|TRBV29-1|NA
CSVNGLSTDTQYF
TGCAGCGTTAACGGACTGAGCACAGATACGCAGTATTTT
>few|TRBJ2-7|TRBV29-1|TRBD2
CSVGRDSYEQYF
TGCAGCGTGGGGAGGGATTCCTACGAGCAGTACTTC
>NA|TRBJ2-5|TRBV4-3|NA
CASSQVRGLGQETQYF
TGCGCCAGCAGCCAAGTTCGGGGACTTGGACAAGAGACCCAGTACTTC
>few|TRBJ2-1|TRBV7-3|NA
CASSPQAGLSYNEQFF
TGTGCCAGCAGCCCACAAGCAGGGCTTTCCTACAATGAGCAGTTCTTC
>few|TRBJ2-1|TRBV5-1|NA
CASSLGLDNEQFF
TGCGCCAGCAGCCTGGGACTTGACAATGAGCAGTTCTTC
>NA|TRBJ2-7|TRBV7-2|NA
CASSYQTSRLSEQYF
TGTGCCAGCAGCTACCAGACATCCAGGTTGTCCGAGCAGTACTTC
>NA|TRBJ2-5|TRBV13|NA
CASSLTGVGETQYF
TGTGCCAGCAGCTTAACTGGAGTAGGAGAGACCCAGTACTTC
>NA|TRBJ2-5|TRBV28|TRBD1
CASSLDRGRETQYF
TGTGCCAGCAGTTTGGACAGGGGGCGGGAGACCCAGTACTTC
>few|TRBJ2-5|TRBV11-2|TRBD2
CASGRVETQYF
TGTGCCAGCGGGAGGGTGGAGACCCAGTACTTC
>few|TRBJ2-3|TRBV5-1|NA
CASSITSPTDTQYF
TGCGCCAGCAGCATTACTAGCCCCACAGATACGCAGTATTTT
>NA|TRBJ2-1|TRBV6-1|NA
CASSEDRVIDEQFF
TGTGCCAGCAGTGAAGACAGGGTGATCGATGAGCAGTTCTTC
>NA|TRBJ1-1|TRBV5-1|NA
CASSLERPGNTEAFF
TGCGCCAGCAGCTTGGAACGTCCAGGGAACACTGAAGCTTTCTTT
>few|TRBJ2-1|TRBV4-1|TRBD2
CASRHPVGAGAYNEQFF
TGCGCCAGCAGACACCCGGTAGGAGCGGGGGCCTACAATGAGCAGTTCTTC
>NA|TRBJ2-2|TRBV11-2|NA
CASSSSGGLNTGELFF
TGTGCCAGCAGCTCCTCAGGAGGTCTCAACACCGGGGAGCTGTTTTTT
>few|TRBJ1-2|TRBV29-1|NA
CSVRGGGPGYTF
TGCAGCGTCCGGGGCGGGGGCCCTGGCTACACCTTC
>NA|TRBJ2-3|TRBV20-1|NA
CSARQDTQYF
TGCAGTGCCCGACAGGATACGCAGTATTTT
>NA|TRBJ2-1|TRBV28|NA
CASSPSTLSSYNEQFF
TGTGCCAGCAGTCCTAGTACGCTGAGCTCCTACAATGAGCAGTTCTTC
>NA|TRBJ1-1|TRBV5-6|NA
CASRYRENTEAFF
TGTGCCAGCAGATATAGGGAGAACACTGAAGCTTTCTTT
>few|TRBJ2-1|TRBV7-2|NA
CASRSGEDEQFF
TGTGCCAGCAGGTCAGGGGAGGATGAGCAGTTCTTC
>few|TRBJ2-1|TRBV18|TRBD2
CASSNLPSGSADEQFF
TGTGCCAGCTCTAACCTCCCCAGCGGGAGCGCTGATGAGCAGTTCTTC
>few|TRBJ2-1|TRBV6-5|NA
CASSYSLSGNEQFF
TGTGCCAGCAGTTACAGTTTGTCGGGTAATGAGCAGTTCTTC
>few|TRBJ1-1|TRBV5-1|NA
CASRYTGDTEAFF
TGCGCCAGCAGGTACACAGGTGACACTGAAGCTTTCTTT
>few|TRBJ2-7|TRBV14|NA
CASSHELGAQYEQYF
TGTGCCAGCAGCCATGAATTGGGGGCTCAATACGAGCAGTACTTC
>few|TRBJ2-5|TRBV2|NA
CASSETGSEETQYF
TGTGCCAGCAGTGAAACAGGGTCGGAAGAGACCCAGTACTTC
>NA|TRBJ2-5|TRBV7-2|NA
CASSLVWSQDQETQYF
TGTGCCAGCAGCTTAGTTTGGTCGCAGGACCAAGAGACCCAGTACTTC
>NA|TRBJ2-3|TRBV29-1|TRBD2
CSVATSGGEDTQYF
TGCAGCGTTGCGACTAGCGGAGGGGAGGATACGCAGTATTTT
>NA|TRBJ2-6|TRBV5-4|TRBD1
CASSLLKTGVGANVLTF
TGTGCCAGCAGCTTATTAAAAACAGGGGTCGGGGCCAACGTCCTGACTTTC
>NA|TRBJ2-1|TRBV28|TRBD1
CASSGAGTGYPEQFF
TGTGCCAGCAGTGGGGCCGGGACAGGGTACCCTGAGCAGTTCTTC
>few|TRBJ2-5|TRBV7-2|TRBD2
CASSPGTSGRSTPNF
TGTGCCAGCAGCCCAGGGACTAGCGGGAGGTCCACCCCCAACTTC
>few|TRBJ2-1|TRBV30|NA
CAQKEGNEQFF
TGTGCCCAAAAGGAGGGGAATGAGCAGTTCTTC
>few|TRBJ1-1|TRBV4-2|TRBD1
CASSGTGDRNTEAFF
TGTGCCAGCAGCGGTACAGGGGATCGGAACACTGAAGCTTTCTTT
>NA|TRBJ1-4|TRBV4-1|NA
CASSQVPREKLFF
TGCGCCAGCAGCCAAGTGCCTCGTGAAAAACTGTTTTTT
>few|TRBJ1-1|TRBV6-6|NA
CAAGGLPGTEAFF
TGTGCAGCTGGGGGCCTCCCGGGCACTGAAGCTTTCTTT
>few|TRBJ2-7|TRBV4-2|NA
CASSYLAPRGGTNYEQYF
TGTGCCAGCAGCTATCTCGCCCCCCGTGGCGGGACGAACTACGAGCAGTACTTC
>NA|TRBJ1-1|TRBV16|NA
CASSSKTVNTEAFF
TGTGCCAGCAGCTCTAAGACGGTGAACACTGAAGCTTTCTTT
>few|TRBJ1-1|TRBV30|NA
CAWSAPGRRTEAFF
TGTGCCTGGAGTGCTCCAGGGAGGCGCACTGAAGCTTTCTTT
>NA|TRBJ2-5|TRBV7-2|TRBD1
CASSSRTGLETQYF
TGTGCCAGCAGCTCTCGGACAGGCCTCGAGACCCAGTACTTC
>NA|TRBJ2-6|TRBV29-1|NA
CSALTLRSAIAGANVLTF
TGCAGCGCTCTGACCCTGAGGAGTGCCATTGCTGGGGCCAACGTCCTGACTTTC
>few|TRBJ2-1|TRBV11-3|NA
CASSSHRESNEQFF
TGTGCCAGCAGCAGCCATCGCGAGTCTAATGAGCAGTTCTTC
>few|TRBJ2-1|TRBV7-6|NA
CASSLAGQFNEQFF
TGTGCCAGCAGCTTGGCCGGACAGTTCAATGAGCAGTTCTTC
>few|TRBJ1-2|TRBV29-1|TRBD1
CSVAPDRAGNGYTF
TGCAGCGTGGCCCCCGACAGGGCCGGGAATGGCTACACCTTC
>few|TRBJ1-6|TRBV21-1|NA
CASFVGHSPLHF
TGTGCCAGCTTCGTGGGGCACTCACCCCTCCACTTT
>NA|TRBJ2-7|TRBV7-2|NA
CASSFDYDEQYF
TGTGCCAGCAGCTTTGACTACGACGAGCAGTACTTC
>few|TRBJ2-1|TRBV7-9|TRBD2
CASSHPGLVAYNEQFF
TGTGCCAGCAGTCATCCGGGACTAGTGGCCTACAATGAGCAGTTCTTC
>NA|TRBJ2-3|TRBV4-3|TRBD2
CASSRQIAGGGTDTQYF
TGCGCCAGCAGCCGCCAGATAGCGGGGGGTGGCACAGATACGCAGTATTTT
>few|TRBJ2-1|TRBV29-1|NA
CSVEPSRLYNEQFF
TGCAGCGTTGAACCCAGCAGGCTATACAATGAGCAGTTCTTC
>few|TRBJ2-2|TRBV4-3|NA
CASSPGTPSRGELFF
TGCGCCAGCAGCCCGGGGACGCCTTCGCGGGGGGAGCTGTTTTTT
>NA|TRBJ2-5|TRBV2|NA
CASSSNGQETQYF
TGTGCCAGCAGTAGTAATGGGCAAGAGACCCAGTACTTC
>NA|TRBJ2-5|TRBV21-1|NA
CASSKALCAAQETQYF
TGTGCCAGCAGCAAAGCGCTTTGTGCAGCCCAAGAGACCCAGTACTTC
>few|TRBJ2-2|TRBV9|NA
CASSVVRQGGTGELFF
TGTGCCAGCAGCGTAGTGAGACAGGGAGGGACCGGGGAGCTGTTTTTT
>NA|TRBJ1-5|TRBV30|NA
CAWSSGGKSNQPQHF
TGTGCCTGGAGTTCCGGGGGTAAAAGCAATCAGCCCCAGCATTTT
>few|TRBJ1-1|TRBV5-6|NA
CASSWRVMNTEAFF
TGTGCCAGCAGCTGGAGGGTTATGAACACTGAAGCTTTCTTT
>few|TRBJ2-7|TRBV6-5|NA
CASSSRRGFYEQYF
TGTGCCAGCAGCAGCCGGCGCGGGTTCTACGAGCAGTACTTC
>NA|TRBJ1-2|TRBV29-1|NA
CSVAFAAHYGYTF
TGCAGCGTTGCTTTCGCGGCCCACTATGGCTACACCTTC
>NA|TRBJ1-1|TRBV7-9|NA
CASRIQGTEAFF
TGTGCCAGCAGAATCCAGGGGACTGAAGCTTTCTTT